Listed below are T cell receptor beta chains from one sample, sequenced in a study of OX40 agonist ivuxolimab in advanced cancers. Here immunoSEQ multiplex PCR was the method, and the copy in TCRdb shows in-frame clones only, minus some. The sample includes 55,000 to 70,000 clones, around 85% of them seen just once. The sequences come from CD4+ or CD8+ T cells sorted from blood, collected in a trial of the OX40 agonist ivuxolimab. These receptors originate from an adult with an advanced solid tumor such as melanoma, head and neck, liver or kidney cancer. CDR3s leave out the opening cysteine and the closing phenylalanine or tryptophan. Each record gives: V gene, J gene, CDR3 protein.

>TRBV11-2|TRBJ2-7
ASTLNPTGTYEQY
>TRBV29-1|TRBJ2-5
STGQGVETQY
>TRBV2|TRBJ2-7
ASSPTGSYEQY
>TRBV19|TRBJ1-5
ASSAGTAPQPQH
>TRBV19|TRBJ2-7
ASSTAGTSADYEQY
>TRBV19|TRBJ2-5
ASSITGPWSAQY
>TRBV5-4|TRBJ2-3
ASSLDWLAGGTDTQY
>TRBV7-3|TRBJ2-1
ASSLRRGDSYNEQF
>TRBV6-1|TRBJ2-1
ASSMEGEQF
>TRBV30|TRBJ1-3
AWNLAGTNSGNTIY
>TRBV19|TRBJ2-2
ASNPGAIGELF
>TRBV27|TRBJ2-3
ASSFDGGGAGTQY
>TRBV27|TRBJ1-1
ASSWAGPNTEAF
>TRBV4-2|TRBJ1-1
ASSQDPLSKAEAF
>TRBV5-4|TRBJ1-1
ASSLPPGVTEAF